The rows below give T cell receptor beta chains drawn from one sample of a study of cytomegalovirus exposure and HLA in healthy donors. Libraries were prepared by immunoSEQ multiplex PCR; TCRdb keeps only in-frame clonotypes and omits some of them. This sample has roughly 200,000 clones; 80% occur once, and the top ten carry about 0.63%. Material: PBMCs. These receptors were obtained from a boy under 18 in good health and CMV-seronegative. The CDR3 runs from the conserved cysteine through the conserved F or W. The D gene is left open where the match is weak. Only part of the rows carry a size: once, few, many, or a class if the clone is expanded.

J,D,size,V,CDR3,DNA
TRBJ1-1,NA,few,TRBV19,CASIPTGRVTEAFF,TGTGCCAGTATCCCGACAGGTCGCGTAACTGAAGCTTTCTTT
TRBJ1-1,TRBD1,NA,TRBV5-4,CASSAASHRGIRNTEAFF,TGTGCCAGCAGCGCAGCGTCTCACAGGGGGATTAGGAACACTGAAGCTTTCTTT
TRBJ2-6,NA,NA,TRBV7-3,CASSLSHSAMAGANVLTF,TGTGCCAGCAGCTTAAGTCACTCCGCCATGGCTGGGGCCAACGTCCTGACTTTC
TRBJ2-7,TRBD2,NA,TRBV27,CASSSMTSRFYEQYF,TGTGCCAGCAGTTCAATGACTAGCCGGTTCTACGAGCAGTACTTC
TRBJ1-3,NA,NA,TRBV5-4,CASSSGRTGNTIYF,TGTGCCAGCAGCTCCGGGAGAACTGGAAACACCATATATTTT
TRBJ2-4,NA,NA,TRBV4-1,CASSQLGLLAKNIQYF,TGCGCCAGCAGCCAATTGGGCCTCCTAGCCAAAAACATTCAGTACTTC
TRBJ1-2,NA,NA,TRBV6-6,CASSYSPSGVNYGYTF,TGTGCCAGCAGTTACTCCCCGTCAGGGGTTAACTATGGCTACACCTTC
TRBJ2-7,NA,once,TRBV7-3,CASSPRRQKYF,TGTGCCAGCAGCCCCCGCAGACAGAAATACTTC
TRBJ2-1,TRBD2,NA,TRBV4-2,CASSRVAGGVYEQFF,TGTGCCAGCAGCCGAGTAGCGGGAGGGGTCTATGAGCAGTTCTTC
TRBJ2-1,NA,NA,TRBV7-9,CSSSLQIGTASSSYNEQFF,TGTTCCAGCAGCTTACAAATAGGAACAGCCAGCAGCTCCTACAATGAGCAGTTCTTC
TRBJ1-2,TRBD1,NA,TRBV13,CASSLWDRSYGYTF,TGTGCCAGCAGCTTATGGGACAGGAGCTATGGCTACACCTTC
TRBJ1-5,NA,NA,TRBV30,CAWSSPKGDLQYQPQHF,TGTGCCTGGAGTTCGCCGAAGGGGGACCTCCAATATCAGCCCCAGCATTTT
TRBJ1-6,TRBD1,NA,TRBV30,CAWSGGQRYSPLHF,TGTGCCTGGAGTGGGGGACAGCGGTATTCACCCCTCCACTTT
TRBJ2-2,TRBD1,NA,TRBV9,CASSSMGTGNTGELFF,TGTGCCAGCAGCTCTATGGGGACAGGGAACACCGGGGAGCTGTTTTTT
TRBJ2-7,TRBD2,NA,TRBV7-3,CASSSGGGAGEQYF,TGTGCCAGCAGCTCGGGGGGTGGGGCGGGGGAGCAGTACTTC
TRBJ2-7,NA,NA,TRBV25-1,CASTAGPFASEQYF,TGTGCCAGCACTGCGGGACCCTTCGCATCCGAGCAGTACTTC
TRBJ2-1,TRBD2,NA,TRBV11-3,CASSLVASGRDEQFF,TGTGCCAGCAGCTTAGTAGCTAGCGGGAGGGATGAGCAGTTCTTC
TRBJ2-7,NA,NA,TRBV6-6,CASSYGRNYEQYF,TGTGCCAGCAGTTACGGGAGAAACTACGAGCAGTACTTC
TRBJ1-1,NA,few,TRBV21-1,CASSKAGGKNTEAFF,TGTGCCAGCAGCAAAGCGGGGGGGAAGAACACTGAAGCTTTCTTT
TRBJ1-2,NA,NA,TRBV6-1,CASRIFGRGLYGYTF,TGTGCCAGCAGAATCTTTGGGAGGGGATTATATGGCTACACCTTC
TRBJ2-1,NA,NA,TRBV11-1,CASSLAELGMYYNEQFF,TGTGCCAGCAGCTTAGCAGAACTAGGAATGTACTACAATGAGCAGTTCTTC
TRBJ1-3,TRBD1,NA,TRBV7-9,CASSFTGEGNTIYF,TGTGCCAGCAGCTTTACAGGGGAAGGAAACACCATATATTTT
TRBJ2-4,NA,NA,TRBV5-1,CASSLTLGKNIQYF,TGCGCCAGCAGCCTCACACTAGGCAAAAACATTCAGTACTTC
TRBJ2-3,NA,NA,TRBV7-8,CASSPRPGVSTDTQYF,TGTGCCAGCAGCCCCAGACCGGGAGTTAGCACAGATACGCAGTATTTT
TRBJ1-1,NA,NA,TRBV9,CASSVVNTGEAFF,TGTGCCAGCAGCGTAGTAAACACAGGTGAAGCTTTCTTT
TRBJ2-1,TRBD2,NA,TRBV2,CASRYPTSGGYNEQFF,TGTGCCAGCAGGTACCCAACTAGCGGGGGGTACAATGAGCAGTTCTTC
TRBJ1-2,NA,NA,TRBV14,CASSQGHLYGYTF,TGTGCCAGCAGCCAAGGACATCTCTATGGCTACACCTTC
TRBJ1-2,NA,NA,TRBV7-2,CASSLGGGGYTF,TGTGCCAGCAGCTTAGGTGGTGGCGGCTACACCTTC
TRBJ1-6,TRBD1,NA,TRBV9,CASSPRQGNNSPLHF,TGTGCCAGCAGCCCCCGACAGGGCAATAATTCACCCCTCCACTTT
TRBJ2-7,TRBD1,few,TRBV10-3,CASSEATGGSYEQYF,TGTGCCAGCAGTGAAGCAACAGGGGGCTCCTACGAGCAGTACTTC
TRBJ1-2,NA,NA,TRBV4-1,CASSQEGSGGYTF,TGCGCCAGCAGCCAAGAGGGTAGCGGAGGCTACACCTTC
TRBJ2-6,TRBD1,NA,TRBV9,CASSGRDRRTGANVLTF,TGTGCCAGCAGCGGCCGGGACAGGCGGACTGGGGCCAACGTCCTGACTTTC
TRBJ2-7,NA,NA,TRBV30,CARGHSGSYEQYF,TGTGCACGGGGTCACAGCGGCTCCTACGAGCAGTACTTC
TRBJ1-2,NA,NA,TRBV20-1,CSAIGVYGYTF,TGCAGTGCTATCGGGGTCTATGGCTACACCTTC
TRBJ1-5,NA,NA,TRBV4-1,CASSPHEQGNNQPQHF,TGCGCCAGCAGCCCCCACGAACAGGGCAACAATCAGCCCCAGCATTTT
TRBJ2-7,TRBD1,NA,TRBV4-3,CASSQDRTGPAYEQYF,TGCGCCAGCAGCCAAGACCGGACAGGCCCTGCCTACGAGCAGTACTTC
TRBJ1-1,TRBD1,NA,TRBV6-1,CASSEAPDRATEAFF,TGTGCCAGCAGTGAGGCTCCCGACAGGGCCACTGAAGCTTTCTTT
TRBJ2-7,TRBD1,NA,TRBV7-9,CASSSTGTDWYEQYF,TGTGCCAGCAGCTCTACCGGGACAGACTGGTACGAGCAGTACTTC
TRBJ1-1,TRBD1,NA,TRBV2,CASSKGTGTEAFF,TGTGCCAGTTCGAAAGGGACAGGCACTGAAGCTTTCTTT
TRBJ1-2,NA,NA,TRBV27,CASSLKKRVQALNYGYTF,TGTGCCAGCAGTTTAAAAAAAAGGGTACAGGCACTTAACTATGGCTACACCTTC
TRBJ1-2,NA,NA,TRBV30,CAWSRAEGYTF,TGTGCCTGGAGCCGAGCCGAGGGCTACACCTTC
TRBJ2-3,NA,NA,TRBV6-6,CASSYGGSLYTDTQYF,TGTGCCAGCAGTTACGGGGGGTCACTATACACAGATACGCAGTATTTT
TRBJ2-5,TRBD1,NA,TRBV7-9,CASSLQGSQETQYF,TGTGCCAGCAGCCTACAGGGGTCGCAAGAGACCCAGTACTTC
TRBJ1-1,NA,NA,TRBV30,CAWEREVNTEAFF,TGTGCCTGGGAGAGAGAGGTGAACACTGAAGCTTTCTTT
TRBJ1-1,NA,NA,TRBV6-1,CASAGEFMNTEAFF,TGTGCCAGCGCAGGGGAATTCATGAACACTGAAGCTTTCTTT
TRBJ1-1,NA,NA,TRBV6-1,CASSAGGVRTEAFF,TGTGCCAGCAGTGCGGGGGGGGTAAGGACTGAAGCTTTCTTT
TRBJ2-5,NA,NA,TRBV5-4,CASSLKTGRETQYF,TGTGCCAGCAGCTTAAAGACAGGGAGGGAGACCCAGTACTTC
TRBJ2-1,TRBD2,NA,TRBV13,CASSLKGPGTNTHNEQFF,TGTGCCAGCAGCCTAAAGGGACCGGGGACTAATACCCACAATGAGCAGTTCTTC
TRBJ2-7,TRBD2,NA,TRBV6-1,CASSPGGAGQVEQYF,TGTGCCAGCAGTCCCGGGGGGGCGGGCCAGGTCGAGCAGTACTTC
TRBJ1-5,TRBD1,few,TRBV2,CASSEQTGVDQPQHF,TGTGCCAGCAGTGAGCAGACAGGGGTTGATCAGCCCCAGCATTTT
TRBJ2-7,NA,NA,TRBV2,CASSTFSGTAGSEQYF,TGTGCCAGCAGTACGTTTTCGGGAACCGCAGGATCCGAGCAGTACTTC
TRBJ1-1,NA,NA,TRBV5-8,CASSLVMGGAEAFF,TGTGCCAGCAGCTTGGTGATGGGAGGGGCTGAAGCTTTCTTT
TRBJ1-1,TRBD1,once,TRBV5-6,CASSPRTGGMVGEAFF,TGTGCCAGCAGCCCCCGGACAGGGGGCATGGTGGGTGAAGCTTTCTTT